Presented here are 6 T cell receptor beta chains from one specimen sequenced in a study of glioma-infiltrating T cells. TCR alpha and beta CDR3 regions were amplified from RNA using iRepertoire nested multiplex PCR. TCRdb itself ran the multiplex PCR reads through MiXCR, one entry per CDR3 protein. The sample holds a few hundred thousand distinct CDR3 sequences; roughly 41% are singletons and the top ten take approximately 12%. The material sequenced was glioma tissue, nonneoplastic brain tissue, or PBMCs (not recorded which). Receptor source: a human donor with low-grade glioma or glioblastoma, undergoing nonglioma brain surgery, or in good health (not recorded which).

This clonotype was picked up many times. The gene calls are TRBV27 and TRBJ1-5, with D unresolved. V dropped 0 bases and J dropped 2 bases, with 11 bases sitting between them. CDR1 and CDR2 (germline): MNHEY, SMNVEV (reference sequence). The CDR3 has 16 amino acids. The CDR3 is CASSLSGVGGNQPQHF. The CDR3 region has the DNA TGTGCCAGCAGTTTATCCGGGGTGGGCGGCAATCAGCCCCAGCATTTT.

The rearrangement uses TRBV3-1 and TRBJ1-5; 10 nucleotides agree with TRBD1. The germline V gene has CDR1 LGHDT and CDR2 YNNKEL (reference sequence). This CDR3 comprises 15 residues. With 3 bases clipped from V and 1 base from J, the junction kept 0 bases outside the gene matches. CDR3 residues: CASSQTGGSNQPQHF. DNA of the CDR3: TGTGCCAGCAGCCAGACAGGGGGCAGCAATCAGCCCCAGCATTTT.

For the CDR3, the DNA is TGTGCCAGCAGTTTATACCCAGGGAGTACAGAGACCCAGTACTTC. This gives the protein CASSLYPGSTETQYF. This sequence joins TRBV27 and TRBJ2-5; D may correspond to TRBD1 or TRBD2 (5 bases each). V lost 1 base and J lost 4, with 13 bases in between. Germline assignment: CDR1 MNHEY and CDR2 SMNVEV (reference sequence). The length of the CDR3 is 15 residues.

This clonotype was counted at least ten times. The chain links TRBV20-1 to TRBJ2-3, with TRBD2 matching over 10 bases. Trimming removed 6 bases from V and 4 bases from J; junction bases left unmatched: 13. Germline V CDR1 and CDR2: DFQATT, SNEGSKA (reference sequence). The CDR3 spans 16 residues. The CDR3 sequence is CSATWASGGDSDTQYF. The CDR3 DNA reads as TGCAGTGCCACGTGGGCTAGCGGGGGAGATTCAGATACGCAGTATTTT.

The chain carries TRBV29-1 and TRBJ2-1; D uncertain. Trimming took 6 bases from V and 10 from J, leaving 10 bases between them. Per the germline V gene, CDR1 is SQVTM and CDR2 is ANQGSEA. There are 10 residues in the CDR3. The CDR3 DNA is TGCAGCGTCGCCCGCCCCGAGCAGTTCTTC. Translation: CSVARPEQFF.

Regarding this clonotype: Germline is not matched at one junction end, which may reflect a read error. V usage is TRBV28 and J usage is TRBJ1-5; a possible D gene is TRBD1 (5 bases). The CDR3 covers 15 residues. The V gene's germline CDR1 is MDHEN and CDR2 SYDVKM. This chain's CDR3 is CAITDPFTDNKPQHF. The CDR3 nucleotides read TGTGCCATTACGGACCCTTTTACGGACAATAAGCCCCAGCATTTT.